This T cell receptor beta chain derives from a study of identical twins. General observations from the study: The study drew conclusions from cross-sectional statistical analysis, not from following the same donors. Models, which agreed with sharing between unrelated individuals, nonetheless underestimated the out-of-frame TCR alpha sharing seen in monozygotic twins.

TCRdb re-analysed the 5' RACE reads in MiXCR, keeping a single row per CDR3 protein. The sample includes 200,000 to 300,000 distinct CDR3 sequences, approximately 7.3% seen only once; the top ten take around 5%. This CDR3 has 13 amino acids. V was clipped by 1 base and J by 5 bases, with 9 bases between them. For this clonotype: Its cognate antigen is unknown.

The sample also formed part of further work on yellow fever vaccine responses in identical twins.

The origin of this receptor is a woman between 18 and 30 years old in good health. Sequencing was performed on CD8+ T cells sorted from blood. The J gene is TRBJ2-7, the V gene TRBV12-3 or TRBV12-4, with a tentative D call TRBD1 (6 bases). CDR3 nucleotide sequence: TGTGCCAGCAGTTTAGGACAGGTCCACGAGCAGTACTTC. Translating gives CASSLGQVHEQYF.